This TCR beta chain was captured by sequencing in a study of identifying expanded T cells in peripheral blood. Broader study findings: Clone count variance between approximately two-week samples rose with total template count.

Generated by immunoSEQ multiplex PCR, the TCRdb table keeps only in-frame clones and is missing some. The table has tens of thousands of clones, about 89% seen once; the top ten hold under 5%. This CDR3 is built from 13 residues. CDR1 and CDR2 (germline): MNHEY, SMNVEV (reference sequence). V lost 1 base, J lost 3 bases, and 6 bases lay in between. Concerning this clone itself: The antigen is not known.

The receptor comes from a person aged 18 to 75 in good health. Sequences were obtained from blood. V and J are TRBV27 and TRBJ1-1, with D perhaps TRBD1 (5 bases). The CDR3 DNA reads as TGTGCCAGCAGTTTATTGGGGGACACTGAAGCTTTCTTT. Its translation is CASSLLGDTEAFF.